This entry is about one TCR beta chain. The sample is drawn from a study of blood T cells in healthy people across ages. Germline V gives CDR1 SQVTM, CDR2 ANQGSEA. CDR3 length: 16 amino acids. Sample-barcoded 5' priming and a J-beta primer mix drove a second PCR of 7 to 11 cycles. TCRdb re-derived calls from the 5' RACE reads in MiXCR, one entry per CDR3 protein. Among about 800,000 distinct CDR3 sequences listed, approximately 25% were seen once. The same sample was also used in a study of T cells of mothers and their children.

This clonotype was sampled from a boy between 10 and 17 years old in good health. The chain combines TRBV29-1 with TRBJ2-3, with D possibly matching TRBD1 (5 bases). Gene TRBJ1-5 matches the end of the DNA better, so the J call may be wrong. Sequencing was performed on blood. CDR3 sequence reads: CSVGGTPRGSTDTQHF. As DNA, the CDR3 is TGCAGCGTTGGAGGAACCCCAAGGGGCAGCACAGATACGCAGCATTTT.